This note documents a single T cell receptor beta chain sequence. This CDR3 comprises 15 residues. CDR1 is MDHEN, CDR2 SYDVKM, per germline. The record originates from a study of T cells expressing NK-cell markers. TCRdb re-called the 5' RACE reads, yielding one record per CDR3 amino acid sequence without DNA. This sample's table reports over 350,000 distinct CDR3 sequences. This chain joins TRBV28 and TRBJ2-7; no DNA is available, so the TRBD1 call from TCRdb remains unchecked. The sample was blood T cells: a sorted CD56 or NKG2C T cell subset, CD4+ or CD8+ T cells, or bulk PBMC T cells (not recorded which). This TCR derives from a woman aged 45-65 years in good health. CDR3 sequence: CASRGGPTGGYEQYF.